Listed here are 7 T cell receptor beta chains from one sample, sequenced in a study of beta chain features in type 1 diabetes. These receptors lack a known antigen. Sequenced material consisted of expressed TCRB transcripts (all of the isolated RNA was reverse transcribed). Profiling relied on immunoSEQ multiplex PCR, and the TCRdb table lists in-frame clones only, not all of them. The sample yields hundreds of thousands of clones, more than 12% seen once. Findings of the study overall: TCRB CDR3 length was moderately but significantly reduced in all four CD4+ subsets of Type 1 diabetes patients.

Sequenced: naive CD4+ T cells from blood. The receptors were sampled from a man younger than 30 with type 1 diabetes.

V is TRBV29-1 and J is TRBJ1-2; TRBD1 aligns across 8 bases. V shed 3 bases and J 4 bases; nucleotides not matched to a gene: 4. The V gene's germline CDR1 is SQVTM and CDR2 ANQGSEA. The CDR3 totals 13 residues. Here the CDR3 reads CSVDDRGGYGYTF. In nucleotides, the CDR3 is TGCAGCGTTGACGACAGGGGCGGCTATGGCTACACCTTC.

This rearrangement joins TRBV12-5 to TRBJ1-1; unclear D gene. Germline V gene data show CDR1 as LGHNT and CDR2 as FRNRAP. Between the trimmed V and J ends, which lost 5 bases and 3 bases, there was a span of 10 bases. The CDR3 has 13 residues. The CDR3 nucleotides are TGTGCTAGTGGTCCTGACGGATACACTGAAGCTTTCTTT. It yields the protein CASGPDGYTEAFF.

CDR3 in amino acids: CASSLQGWDTEAFF. CDR3 sequence (DNA): TGTGCCAGCAGTTTACAGGGCTGGGACACTGAAGCTTTCTTT. The chain recombines TRBV6-5 with TRBJ1-1; TRBD1 is a possible D gene (6 bases). This CDR3 is 14 amino acids long. The V and J ends lost 4 bases and 3 bases respectively, with 12 bases between them. Germline loops: CDR1 MNHEY, CDR2 SVGAGI.

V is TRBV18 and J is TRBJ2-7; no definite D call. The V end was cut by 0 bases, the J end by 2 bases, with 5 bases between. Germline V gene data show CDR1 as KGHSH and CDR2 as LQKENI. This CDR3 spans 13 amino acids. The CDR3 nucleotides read TGTGCCAGCTCACCACCGTCAGCCTACGAGCAGTACTTC. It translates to CASSPPSAYEQYF.

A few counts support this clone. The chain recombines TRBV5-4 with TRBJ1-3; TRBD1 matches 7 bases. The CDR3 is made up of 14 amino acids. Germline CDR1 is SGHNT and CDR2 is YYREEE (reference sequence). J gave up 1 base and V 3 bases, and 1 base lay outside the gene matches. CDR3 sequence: CASSSTGSGNTIYF. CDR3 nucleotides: TGTGCCAGCAGCTCGACAGGGTCTGGAAACACCATATATTTT.

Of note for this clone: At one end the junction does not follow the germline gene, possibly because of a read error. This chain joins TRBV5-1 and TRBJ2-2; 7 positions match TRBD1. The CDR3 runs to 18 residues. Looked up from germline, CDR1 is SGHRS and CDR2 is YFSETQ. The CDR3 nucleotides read TGCGCCAGCAGGTTGGGTCACGGGACAGAACTAGTCCCCGGGGAGCTGTTTTTT. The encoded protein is CASRLGHGTELVPGELFF. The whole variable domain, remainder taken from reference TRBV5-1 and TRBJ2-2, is KAGVTQTPRYLIKTRGQQVTLSCSPISGHRSVSWYQQTPGQGLQFLFEYFSETQRNKGNFPGRFSGRQFSNSRSEMNVSTLELGDSALYLCASRLGHGTELVPGELFFGEGSRLTVL.

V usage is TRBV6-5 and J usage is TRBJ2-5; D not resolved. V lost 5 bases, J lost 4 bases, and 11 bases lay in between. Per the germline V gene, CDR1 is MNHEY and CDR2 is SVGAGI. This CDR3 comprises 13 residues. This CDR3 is CASSPSGRETQYF. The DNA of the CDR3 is TGTGCCAGCAGTCCTTCAGGCAGAGAGACCCAGTACTTC.